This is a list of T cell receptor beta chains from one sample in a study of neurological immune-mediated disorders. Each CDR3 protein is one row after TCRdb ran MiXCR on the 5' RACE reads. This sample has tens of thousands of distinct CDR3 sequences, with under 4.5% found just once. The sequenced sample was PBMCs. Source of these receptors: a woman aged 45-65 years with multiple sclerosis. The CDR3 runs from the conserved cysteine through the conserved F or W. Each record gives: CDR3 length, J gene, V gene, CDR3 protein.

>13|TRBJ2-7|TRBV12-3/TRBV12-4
CASSPDRAYEQYF
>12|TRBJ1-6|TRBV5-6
CASSLGTRPLHF
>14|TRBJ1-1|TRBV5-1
CASSLVWANTEAFF
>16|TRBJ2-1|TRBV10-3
CAISGPGQGYHNEQFF
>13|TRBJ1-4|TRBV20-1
CSGRPDLNEKLFF
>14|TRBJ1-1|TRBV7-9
CASSSGTDRTEAFF
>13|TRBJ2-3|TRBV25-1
CASSEDRVGTQYF
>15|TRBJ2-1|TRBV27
CASTRVASGGHEQFF
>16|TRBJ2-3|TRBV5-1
CASSLGLAGDPDTQYF
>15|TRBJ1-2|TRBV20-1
CSALRGGTTNYGYTF
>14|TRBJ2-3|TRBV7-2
CASSLSRSTDTQYF
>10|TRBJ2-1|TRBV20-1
CSARADKQFF
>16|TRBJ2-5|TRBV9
CASTPRGRGREETQYF
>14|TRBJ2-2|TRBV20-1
CSAMTVWGTGELFF
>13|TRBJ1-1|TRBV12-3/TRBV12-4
CASSLSMNTEAFF
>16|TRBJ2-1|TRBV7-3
CASSLTGGPSYNEQFF
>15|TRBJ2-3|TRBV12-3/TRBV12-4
CASRLPGLGTDTQYF
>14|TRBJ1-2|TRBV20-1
CSARSDRGDYGYTF
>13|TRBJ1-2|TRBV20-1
CSASFGTNYGYTF
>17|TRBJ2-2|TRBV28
CASKRLPGTSTVGELFF
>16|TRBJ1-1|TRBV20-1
CSARDFSVYTGTEAFF
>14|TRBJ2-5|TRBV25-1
CASSPTAGVGTQYF
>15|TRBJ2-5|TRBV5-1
CASSFSGGNQETQYF
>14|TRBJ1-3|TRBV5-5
CASSFGPVGNTIYF
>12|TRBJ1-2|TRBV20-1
CSARDGVLGYTF
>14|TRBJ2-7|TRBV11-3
CASSFRTGDYEQYF
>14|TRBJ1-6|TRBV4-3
CASKAVGQGSPLHF
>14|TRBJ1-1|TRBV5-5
CASSGTAQRSEAFF